This TCR beta chain was identified during a study of blood T cell repertoires in COVID-19. Sequencing was performed with immunoSEQ multiplex PCR; in TCRdb, only in-frame clones are kept and a portion is missing. The sample has roughly 77,000 clones; more than 80% are singletons. Germline loops: CDR1 SQVTM, CDR2 ANQGSEA. The CDR3 is 16 residues long. The J segment lost 6 bases and the V segment lost 6 bases, leaving 14 bases of the junction unmatched. The rearrangement joins TRBV29-1 to TRBJ2-2; 9 bases map to TRBD1. Sequencing was carried out using peripheral blood. The sequence was collected from a woman of 80 years or more with active COVID-19. In nucleotides, the CDR3 is TGCAGCGTCGAAACCGGGACAGGGCCCCGGGCCGGGGAGCTGTTTTTT. Translated: CSVETGTGPRAGELFF.